Shown below are 9 T cell receptor beta chains from a single sample sequenced in a study of cytomegalovirus exposure and HLA in healthy donors. Researchers ran the PCR with 60 Vbeta and 13 Jbeta primers. Profiled with immunoSEQ multiplex PCR; TCRdb holds only in-frame clones, not every one. In the table there are about 140,000 clones, 65% to 90% of which are singletons. Sequenced: PBMCs. The source is a female donor in good health and CMV-seronegative.

On this clone: The sample contains more than one DNA sequence encoding this CDR3. The V gene is TRBV14, the J gene TRBJ1-1; no clear D gene. The CDR3 extends over 14 amino acids. The V end was cut by 1 base, the J end by 0 bases, with 6 bases between. CDR1 and CDR2 from the germline V gene are SGHDN and FVKESK. The CDR3 here is CASSQAGMNTEAFF. The CDR3 bases are TGTGCCAGCAGCCAAGCAGGAATGAACACTGAAGCTTTCTTT.

This rearrangement joins TRBV5-1 to TRBJ2-5; 13 bases match TRBD2. The junction had 5 bases not matched to a gene; V was cut back by 4 bases and J by 5 bases. CDR3 length: 15 residues. Germline assignment: CDR1 SGHRS and CDR2 YFSETQ. The CDR3 DNA follows: TGCGCCAGCAGCACGGGACTAGCGGGAACGGAGACCCAGTACTTC. As protein: CASSTGLAGTETQYF.

Remarks on this clone: Lacking the conserved final phenylalanine or tryptophan, this CDR3 likely reflects a read error. The J gene is TRBJ1-5, the V gene TRBV27; D unresolved. The CDR3 consists of 14 residues. The germline V and J ends were trimmed by 5 bases and 3 bases, with 11 bases remaining between them. The germline gives CDR1 MNHEY, CDR2 SMNVEV (reference sequence). As DNA, the CDR3 is TGTGCCAGCAGTAGTTTTGAGGCCAATCAGCCCCAGCATCTT. Translation gives CASSSFEANQPQHL.

This clone turned up a few times. This chain joins TRBV19 and TRBJ1-1, with a weak D call TRBD1 (6 bases). In germline, CDR1 is LNHDA, CDR2 SQIVND (reference sequence). Trimming stripped 3 bases from V and 1 base from J, with 15 bases between. The length of the CDR3 is 16 residues. In nucleotides, the CDR3 is TGTGCCAGTAGTATCCCCCGACAGGCAAGGAACACTGAAGCTTTCTTT. It encodes CASSIPRQARNTEAFF.

V is TRBV7-3 and J is TRBJ2-1; 7 bases are shared with TRBD2. This CDR3 has 14 residues. Trimming removed 4 bases from V and 8 bases from J; junction bases left unmatched: 8. The germline V gene has CDR1 SGHTA and CDR2 FQGTGA. CDR3 coding DNA: TGTGCCAGCAGCTCTACTGGGGGGAGGGATGAGCAGTTCTTC. Amino acid sequence: CASSSTGGRDEQFF.

This clone was seen a handful of times. This chain uses TRBV28 with TRBJ2-5; 13 bases line up with TRBD2. The length of the CDR3 is 14 residues. The germline gives CDR1 MDHEN, CDR2 SYDVKM. Trimming removed 10 bases from V and 5 bases from J; junction bases left unmatched: 7. Here the CDR3 DNA reads TGTGCCACCATAGAGACTAGCGGGAGGGAGACCCAGTACTTC. Encoded protein: CATIETSGRETQYF. The full variable domain, with the rest looked up from reference TRBV28 and TRBJ2-5, is DVKVTQSSRYLVKRTGEKVFLECVQDMDHENMFWYRQDPGLGLRLIYFSYDVKMKEKGDIPEGYSVSREKKERFSLILESASTNQTSMYLCATIETSGRETQYFGPGTRLLVL.

This chain uses TRBV5-6 with TRBJ2-7; tentative D call: TRBD2 (6 bases). This CDR3 has 17 amino acids. The germline V and J ends were trimmed by 2 bases and 3 bases, with 21 bases remaining between them. CDR1 and CDR2 from the germline V gene are SGHDT and YYEEEE. The CDR3 region has the DNA TGTGCCAGCAGCTTCTTTGGGGCTAGCGAGAGATTCTACGAGCAGTACTTC. Translating it yields CASSFFGASERFYEQYF.

This chain connects TRBV7-9 to TRBJ2-1; TRBD2 agrees at 7 bases. CDR3 length equals 16 residues. V was pared by 1 base and J by 3 bases, with 6 bases of the junction left unmatched. Germline V gene lookup returns CDR1 SEHNR and CDR2 FQNEAQ (reference sequence). The chain's CDR3 is CASSLELGTIYNEQFF. The DNA of the CDR3 is TGTGCCAGCAGCTTAGAACTTGGGACTATCTACAATGAGCAGTTCTTC.

This chain's CDR3 is CATSRDREWTEAFF. In DNA form, the CDR3 reads TGTGCCACCTCCAGAGACAGGGAATGGACTGAAGCTTTCTTT. This chain uses TRBV27 with TRBJ1-1; 7 nucleotides line up with TRBD1. With 10 bases clipped from V and 5 bases from J, the junction kept 13 bases outside the gene matches. CDR3 length: 14 amino acids. Germline V CDR1 and CDR2: MNHEY, SMNVEV (reference sequence).